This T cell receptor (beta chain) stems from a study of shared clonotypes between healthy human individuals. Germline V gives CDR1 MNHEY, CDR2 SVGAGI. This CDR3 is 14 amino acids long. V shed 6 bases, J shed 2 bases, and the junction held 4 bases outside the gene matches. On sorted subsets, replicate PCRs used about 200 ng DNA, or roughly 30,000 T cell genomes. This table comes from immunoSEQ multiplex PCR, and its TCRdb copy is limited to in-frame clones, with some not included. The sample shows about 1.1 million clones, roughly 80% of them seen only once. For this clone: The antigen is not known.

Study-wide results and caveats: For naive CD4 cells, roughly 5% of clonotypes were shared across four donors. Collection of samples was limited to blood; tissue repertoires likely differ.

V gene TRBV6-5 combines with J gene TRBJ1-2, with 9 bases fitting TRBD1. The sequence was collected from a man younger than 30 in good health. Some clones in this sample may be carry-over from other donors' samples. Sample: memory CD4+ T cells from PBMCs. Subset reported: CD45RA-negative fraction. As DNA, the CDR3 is TGTGCCAGCAGCCCCGGGACAGGGAACTATGGCTACACCTTC. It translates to CASSPGTGNYGYTF.